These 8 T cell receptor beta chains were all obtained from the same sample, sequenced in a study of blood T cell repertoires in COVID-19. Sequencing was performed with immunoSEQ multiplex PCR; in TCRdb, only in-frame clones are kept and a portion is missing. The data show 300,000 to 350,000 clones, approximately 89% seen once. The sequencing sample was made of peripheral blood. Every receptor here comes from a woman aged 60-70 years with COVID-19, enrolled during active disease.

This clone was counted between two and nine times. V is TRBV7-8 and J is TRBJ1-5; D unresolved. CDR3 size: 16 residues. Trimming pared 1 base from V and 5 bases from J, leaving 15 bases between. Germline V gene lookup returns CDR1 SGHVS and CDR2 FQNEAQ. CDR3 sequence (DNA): TGTGCCAGCAGCTTAGTAGTAAGAGGAGGCGATCAGCCCCAGCATTTT. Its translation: CASSLVVRGGDQPQHF.

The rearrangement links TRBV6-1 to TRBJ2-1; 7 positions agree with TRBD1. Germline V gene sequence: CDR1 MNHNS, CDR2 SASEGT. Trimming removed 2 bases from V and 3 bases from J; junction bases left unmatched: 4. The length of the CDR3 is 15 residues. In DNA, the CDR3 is TGTGCCAGCAGTGAAAGGGACAGCCGCTACAATGAGCAGTTCTTC. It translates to CASSERDSRYNEQFF.

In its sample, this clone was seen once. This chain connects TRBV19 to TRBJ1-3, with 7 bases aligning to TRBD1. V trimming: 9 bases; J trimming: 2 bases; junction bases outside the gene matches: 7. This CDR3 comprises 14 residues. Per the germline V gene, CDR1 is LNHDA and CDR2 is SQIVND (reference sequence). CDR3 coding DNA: TGTGCCAGCATTCCGCAGGGGGCTGGAAACACCATATATTTT. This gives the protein CASIPQGAGNTIYF.

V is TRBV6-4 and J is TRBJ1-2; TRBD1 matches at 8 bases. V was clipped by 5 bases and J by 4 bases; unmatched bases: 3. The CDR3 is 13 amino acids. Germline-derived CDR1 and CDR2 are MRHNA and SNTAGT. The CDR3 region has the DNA TGTGCCAGCAGTCCCGGGACAGGCTATGGCTACACCTTC. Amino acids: CASSPGTGYGYTF.

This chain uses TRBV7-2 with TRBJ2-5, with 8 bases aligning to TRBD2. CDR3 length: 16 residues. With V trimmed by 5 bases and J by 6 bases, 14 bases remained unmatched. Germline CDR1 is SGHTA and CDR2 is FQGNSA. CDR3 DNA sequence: TGTGCCAGCAGCCGCCCGGCGACTAGCGATCAAAAGACCCAGTACTTC. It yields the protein CASSRPATSDQKTQYF.

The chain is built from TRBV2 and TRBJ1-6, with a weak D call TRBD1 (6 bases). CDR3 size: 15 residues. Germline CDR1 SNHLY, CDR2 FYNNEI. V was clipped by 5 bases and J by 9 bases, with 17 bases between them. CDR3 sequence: CASSTSTGTGSPLHF. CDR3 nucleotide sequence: TGTGCCAGCAGTACCTCCACAGGGACGGGTTCACCCCTCCACTTT.

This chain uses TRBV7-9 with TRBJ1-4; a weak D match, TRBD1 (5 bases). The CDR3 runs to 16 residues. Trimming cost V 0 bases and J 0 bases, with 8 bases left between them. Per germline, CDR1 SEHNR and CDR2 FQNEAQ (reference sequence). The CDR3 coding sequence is TGTGCCAGCAGCTTAGCGACAGTCCCAACTAATGAAAAACTGTTTTTT. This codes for CASSLATVPTNEKLFF.

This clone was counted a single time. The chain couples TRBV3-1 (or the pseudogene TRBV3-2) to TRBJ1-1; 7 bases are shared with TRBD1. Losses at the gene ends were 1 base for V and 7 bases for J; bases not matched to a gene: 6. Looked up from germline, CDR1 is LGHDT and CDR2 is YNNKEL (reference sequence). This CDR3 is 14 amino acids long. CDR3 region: CASSQAGYRGEAFF. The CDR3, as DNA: TGTGCCAGCAGCCAAGCAGGGTACAGGGGTGAAGCTTTCTTT.